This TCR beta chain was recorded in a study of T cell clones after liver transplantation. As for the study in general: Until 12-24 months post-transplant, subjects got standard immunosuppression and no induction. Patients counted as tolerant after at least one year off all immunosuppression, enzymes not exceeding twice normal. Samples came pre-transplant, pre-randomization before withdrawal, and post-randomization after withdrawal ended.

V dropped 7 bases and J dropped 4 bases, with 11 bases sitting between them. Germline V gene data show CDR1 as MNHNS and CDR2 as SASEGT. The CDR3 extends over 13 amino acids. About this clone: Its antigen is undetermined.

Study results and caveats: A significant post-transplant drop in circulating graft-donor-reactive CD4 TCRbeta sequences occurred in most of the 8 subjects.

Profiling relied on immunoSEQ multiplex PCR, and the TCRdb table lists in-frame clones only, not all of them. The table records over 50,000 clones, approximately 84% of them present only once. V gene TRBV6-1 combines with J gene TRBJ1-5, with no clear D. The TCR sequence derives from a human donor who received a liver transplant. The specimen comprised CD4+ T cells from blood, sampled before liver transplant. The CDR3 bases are TGTGCCAGCACGTCGGGAATTAATCAGCCCCAGCATTTT. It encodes CASTSGINQPQHF.